This TCR beta chain was sequenced in a study of regulatory T cells in long-lasting Graves disease. Building of the TCR beta libraries involved iRepertoire HTBI primers and Arm-PCR of CDR3 regions. One entry per CDR3 protein, called by TCRdb with MiXCR from the multiplex PCR reads. The sample carries hundreds of thousands of distinct CDR3 sequences, around 15% recorded once. Trimming stripped 5 bases from V and 5 bases from J, with 15 bases between. The CDR3 extends over 14 amino acids. The germline V gene encodes CDR1 SEHNR and CDR2 FQNEAQ (reference sequence). Regarding time point: newly diagnosed GD, antithyroid drugs for less than 3 months. With RNA extracted from PBMCs as input, the TCR library was made. This clonotype occurred many times.

This clonotype was sampled from a female donor with Graves disease. The sample consisted of peripheral blood mononuclear cells (PBMCs), taken at new diagnosis, from a patient treated with antithyroid drugs. The gene calls are TRBV7-9 and TRBJ2-5, with a tentative D call TRBD2 (6 bases). The CDR3 bases are TGTGCCAGCAGCGCCGTCGGACTAAGGGAGACCCAGTACTTC. It specifies CASSAVGLRETQYF. Complete variable domain (other parts from reference TRBV7-9 and TRBJ2-5): DTGVSQNPRHKITKRGQNVTFRCDPISEHNRLYWYRQTLGQGPEFLTYFQNEAQLEKSRLLSDRFSAERPKGSFSTLEIQRTEQGDSAMYLCASSAVGLRETQYFGPGTRLLVL.